A single sample is the source of the 22 T cell receptor beta chains below, sequenced in a study of blood T cell repertoires in COVID-19. The repertoire was sequenced with immunoSEQ multiplex PCR; TCRdb's copy has only in-frame clones and lacks some. The table lists approximately 160,000 clones, around 78% of them singletons. Sequenced sample: PBMCs or T cells enriched from blood (not recorded which). These TCRs come from a woman between 50 and 59 years old who had recovered from COVID-19.

The chain links TRBV4-3 to TRBJ1-2; TRBD1 is a possible D gene (5 bases). This CDR3 contains 13 residues. Germline V gene sequence: CDR1 LGHNA, CDR2 YSLEER. Trimming removed 4 bases at V and 4 bases at J, with 10 bases between. CDR3 sequence: CASSRGAGYGYTF. The CDR3 DNA follows: TGCGCCAGCAGCCGTGGGGCAGGCTATGGCTACACCTTC.

The chain has TRBV12-3 or TRBV12-4 and TRBJ1-2; D is unresolved. This CDR3 has 12 residues. V was cut by 2 bases and J by 3 bases, with 4 bases left in between. CDR3 region: CASSLQYYGYTF. For the CDR3, the DNA is TGTGCCAGCAGTTTACAGTACTATGGCTACACCTTC.

The chain carries TRBV5-1 and TRBJ1-1, with D maybe TRBD1 (5 bases). Trimming removed 0 bases at V and 5 bases at J, with 14 bases between. The CDR3 runs to 15 residues. Germline V gives CDR1 SGHRS, CDR2 YFSETQ. CDR3 nucleotide sequence: TGCGCCAGCAGCTTGGTTATCAACGGGGGGACTGAAGCTTTCTTT. Encoded protein: CASSLVINGGTEAFF. Full variable domain (outside the CDR3, taken from reference TRBV5-1 and TRBJ1-1): KAGVTQTPRYLIKTRGQQVTLSCSPISGHRSVSWYQQTPGQGLQFLFEYFSETQRNKGNFPGRFSGRQFSNSRSEMNVSTLELGDSALYLCASSLVINGGTEAFFGQGTRLTVV.

The V gene is TRBV30, the J gene TRBJ1-3; no clear D gene. The CDR3 length is 13 residues. The V end lost 0 bases, the J end lost 1 base, and 4 bases lay between the germline ends. CDR1 GTSNPN and CDR2 SVGIG come from the germline V gene (reference sequence). CDR3 nucleotides: TGTGCCTGGAGTGTTCTGTCTGGAAACACCATATATTTT. Amino acids: CAWSVLSGNTIYF.

The chain couples TRBV30 to TRBJ1-3; possible D gene TRBD1, 5 bases. Germline V CDR1 and CDR2: GTSNPN, SVGIG (reference sequence). CDR3 length: 17 amino acids. Trimming cost V 5 bases and J 2 bases, with 22 bases left between them. In nucleotides, the CDR3 is TGTGCCTGGGATCTACCGGGACTCGGGGTCGCTGGAAACACCATATATTTT. This encodes CAWDLPGLGVAGNTIYF.

This chain links TRBV3-1 (or the pseudogene TRBV3-2) with TRBJ2-2, with 10 bases aligning to TRBD1. Looked up from germline, CDR1 is LGHDT and CDR2 is YNNKEL (reference sequence). CDR3 size: 17 residues. V lost 4 bases and J lost 3; bases outside the gene matches: 8. The CDR3 loop is CASSPGRGQGYTGELFF. CDR3 nucleotides: TGTGCCAGCAGCCCCGGTCGGGGACAGGGGTACACCGGGGAGCTGTTTTTT.

The rearrangement joins TRBV2 to TRBJ1-5, with no clear D. The germline V gene encodes CDR1 SNHLY and CDR2 FYNNEI. The V gene lost 8 bases and the J gene lost 0 bases, with 17 bases spanning the gap. The CDR3 length is 16 residues. The CDR3 here is CASDPGSPYSNQPQHF. CDR3 DNA sequence: TGTGCCAGCGACCCCGGGTCCCCTTATAGCAATCAGCCCCAGCATTTT.

As concerns this clone: The sample has other DNA sequences that encode this CDR3 too. V is TRBV9 and J is TRBJ1-4; no clear D gene. Trimming stripped 0 bases from V and 4 bases from J, with 7 bases between. The CDR3 consists of 14 residues. Germline V gives CDR1 SGDLS, CDR2 YYNGEE. In DNA, the CDR3 is TGTGCCAGCAGCGTAGACAGATTTAATGAAAAACTGTTTTTT. Translating gives CASSVDRFNEKLFF.

The chain couples TRBV3-1 (or the pseudogene TRBV3-2) to TRBJ2-3, with a possible D match to TRBD2 (6 bases). V was trimmed by 0 bases and J by 6 bases, leaving 13 bases between them. CDR1 is LGHDT and CDR2 is YNNKEL in the germline V gene (reference sequence). The CDR3 is 15 residues long. The CDR3 here is CASSQDQGAGDTQYF. CDR3 bases: TGTGCCAGCAGCCAAGACCAAGGGGCGGGGGATACGCAGTATTTT.

This clone showed up just once. The chain has TRBV12-3 or TRBV12-4 and TRBJ2-7; a weak D match, TRBD2 (5 bases). This CDR3 has 13 residues. Trimming removed 0 bases at V and 7 bases at J, with 10 bases between. The CDR3 is CASSLAEGREQYV. The CDR3 DNA is TGTGCCAGCAGTTTAGCCGAGGGCCGGGAGCAGTACGTC.

The rearrangement joins TRBV7-7 to TRBJ2-5; maybe TRBD2 (7 bases). V was clipped by 1 base and J by 5 bases, with 11 bases between them. The CDR3 runs to 14 residues. Per the germline V gene, CDR1 is SSHAT and CDR2 is FNYEAQ (reference sequence). CDR3 nucleotide sequence: TGTGCCAGCAGCTTAGAACAGGGAGGGGAGACCCAGTACTTC. This gives the protein CASSLEQGGETQYF.

The chain uses TRBV7-3 and TRBJ1-1, with 9 nucleotides matching TRBD1. CDR3 length: 12 amino acids. V was pared by 5 bases and J by 7 bases, with 2 bases of the junction left unmatched. Germline lookup yields CDR1 SGHTA and CDR2 FQGTGA. The CDR3 DNA follows: TGTGCCAGCAGCCCGACAGGGGGTGAAGCTTTCTTT. It is translated as CASSPTGGEAFF.

This clone was detected once. V is TRBV10-3 and J is TRBJ2-2; 11 bases are shared with TRBD2. With 4 bases clipped from V and 3 bases from J, the junction kept 10 bases outside the gene matches. This CDR3 has 18 residues. From germline, CDR1 is ENHRY and CDR2 SYGVKD. CDR3 coding DNA: TGTGCCATCAGTGCTTCCCCCGGGACTAGCGGCCACACCGGGGAGCTGTTTTTT. Protein product: CAISASPGTSGHTGELFF.

This chain connects TRBV19 to TRBJ1-2; D ambiguous. Germline V lookup: CDR1 LNHDA, CDR2 SQIVND (reference sequence). The V end was cut by 6 bases, the J end by 6 bases, with 14 bases between. The CDR3 sequence is 13 residues long. CDR3 DNA: TGTGCCAGTAGACTCCGAGGGTTCGATGGCTACACCTTC. Its translation is CASRLRGFDGYTF.

This clone was detected a few times. In nucleotides, the CDR3 is TGTGCCAGTATTGGAGGGTCCCAAGAGACCCAGTACTTC. Its translation is CASIGGSQETQYF. This rearrangement joins TRBV19 to TRBJ2-5, with D possibly being TRBD2 (6 bases). Germline values: CDR1 LNHDA, CDR2 SQIVND (reference sequence). CDR3 length: 13 residues. V lost 7 bases, J lost 1 base, and 10 bases lay in between.

V usage is TRBV9 and J usage is TRBJ1-2; tentatively, D is TRBD1 (6 bases). V was shortened by 3 bases and J by 2 bases, with 8 bases between the two germline ends. CDR3 size: 13 residues. Germline-derived CDR1 and CDR2 are SGDLS and YYNGEE. The CDR3 reads CASSEQGNYGYTF. The CDR3 DNA is TGTGCCAGCAGCGAACAGGGAAACTATGGCTACACCTTC.

The genes are TRBV19 and TRBJ2-5, with D uncertain. V was pared by 4 bases and J by 5 bases, with 14 bases between. This CDR3 spans 14 amino acids. Germline V CDR1 and CDR2: LNHDA, SQIVND (reference sequence). The CDR3 DNA is TGTGCCAGTAGTACCCGCGGCAATTTGGAGACCCAGTACTTC. This sequence encodes CASSTRGNLETQYF.

This clone has only a few counts. The chain is built from TRBV5-4 and TRBJ1-4, with D possibly matching TRBD1 (6 bases). Between the trimmed V and J ends, which lost 3 bases and 4 bases, there was a span of 10 bases. The CDR3 length is 14 residues. From germline, CDR1 is SGHNT and CDR2 YYREEE (reference sequence). The CDR3 is CASSSGQFNEKLFF. CDR3 bases: TGTGCCAGCAGCTCTGGACAGTTTAATGAAAAACTGTTTTTT.

This chain links TRBV29-1 with TRBJ1-2, with D maybe TRBD1 (5 bases). The V and J ends lost 2 bases and 8 bases respectively, with 9 bases between them. This CDR3 comprises 11 residues. Germline CDR1 reads SQVTM; CDR2 reads ANQGSEA. The CDR3 DNA reads as TGCAGCGTTGAACGTACAGGAGGCTACACCTTC. This encodes CSVERTGGYTF. Full variable domain (remainder filled in from reference TRBV29-1 and TRBJ1-2): SAVISQKPSRDICQRGTSLTIQCQVDSQVTMMFWYRQQPGQSLTLIATANQGSEATYESGFVIDKFPISRPNLTFSTLTVSNMSPEDSSIYLCSVERTGGYTFGSGTRLTVV.

The CDR3 region is CASSLALAGGPDTQYF. Here the CDR3 DNA reads TGTGCCAGCAGCTTAGCACTAGCGGGAGGGCCCGATACGCAGTATTTT. The chain recombines TRBV7-6 with TRBJ2-3; 13 nucleotides agree with TRBD2. J was trimmed by 6 bases and V by 0 bases; bases with no gene match: 3. The CDR3 runs to 16 residues. Germline CDR1 SGHVS, CDR2 FNYEAQ. The full variable domain, rest sourced from reference TRBV7-6 and TRBJ2-3, is GAGVSQSPRYKVTKRGQDVALRCDPISGHVSLYWYRQALGQGPEFLTYFNYEAQQDKSGLPNDRFSAERPEGSISTLTIQRTEQRDSAMYRCASSLALAGGPDTQYFGPGTRLTVL.

As regards this clone: In the same sample, other DNA sequences code for this CDR3. J is TRBJ2-3 and V is TRBV14, with 8 bases that match TRBD1. CDR1 and CDR2 from the germline V gene are SGHDN and FVKESK. This CDR3 region has 15 residues. The V segment lost 1 base and the J segment 4 bases; nucleotides outside the gene matches: 4. CDR3 protein: CASSQGAGGADTQYF. The CDR3 DNA reads TGTGCCAGCAGCCAAGGGGCAGGGGGCGCAGATACGCAGTATTTT.

The J gene is TRBJ2-1, the V gene TRBV10-3, with D possibly TRBD2 on 5 matching bases. CDR1 and CDR2 (germline): ENHRY, SYGVKD. Trimming pared 6 bases from V and 8 bases from J, leaving 14 bases between. The CDR3 length is 13 residues. The CDR3: CAISPGVVYEQFF. CDR3 sequence (DNA): TGTGCCATCAGCCCCGGGGTTGTGTATGAGCAGTTCTTC.